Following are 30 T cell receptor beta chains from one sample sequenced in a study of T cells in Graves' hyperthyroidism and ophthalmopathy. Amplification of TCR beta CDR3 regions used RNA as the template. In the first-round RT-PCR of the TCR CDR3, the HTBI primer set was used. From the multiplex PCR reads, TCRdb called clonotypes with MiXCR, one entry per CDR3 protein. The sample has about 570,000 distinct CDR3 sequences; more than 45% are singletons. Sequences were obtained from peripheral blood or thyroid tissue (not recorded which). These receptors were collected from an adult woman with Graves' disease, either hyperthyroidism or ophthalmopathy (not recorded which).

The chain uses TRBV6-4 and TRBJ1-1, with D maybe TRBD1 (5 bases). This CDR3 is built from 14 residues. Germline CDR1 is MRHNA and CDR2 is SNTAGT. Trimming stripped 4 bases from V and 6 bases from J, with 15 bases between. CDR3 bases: TGTGCCAGCAGTGCTACGGGGGGTATGGCTGAAGCTTTCTTT. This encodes CASSATGGMAEAFF.

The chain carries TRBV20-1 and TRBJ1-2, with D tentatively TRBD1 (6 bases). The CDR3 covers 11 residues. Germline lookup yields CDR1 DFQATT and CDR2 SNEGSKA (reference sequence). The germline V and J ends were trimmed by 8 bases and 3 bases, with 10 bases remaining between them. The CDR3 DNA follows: TGCAGTCTCCGGACAGACTATGGCTACACCTTC. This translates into CSLRTDYGYTF.

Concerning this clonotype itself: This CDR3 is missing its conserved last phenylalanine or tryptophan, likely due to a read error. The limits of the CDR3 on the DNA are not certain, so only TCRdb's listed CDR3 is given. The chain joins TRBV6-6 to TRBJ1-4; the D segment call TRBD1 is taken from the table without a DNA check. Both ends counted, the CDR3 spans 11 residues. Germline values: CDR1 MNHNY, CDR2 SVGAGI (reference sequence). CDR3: CASRLGQGGIL.

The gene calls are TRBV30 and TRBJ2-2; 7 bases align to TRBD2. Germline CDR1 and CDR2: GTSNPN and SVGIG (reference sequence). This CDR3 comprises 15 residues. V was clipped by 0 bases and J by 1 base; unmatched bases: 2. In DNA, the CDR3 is TGTGCCTGGAGTGTAAGCGGGAAGAACACCGGGGAGCTGTTTTTT. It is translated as CAWSVSGKNTGELFF.

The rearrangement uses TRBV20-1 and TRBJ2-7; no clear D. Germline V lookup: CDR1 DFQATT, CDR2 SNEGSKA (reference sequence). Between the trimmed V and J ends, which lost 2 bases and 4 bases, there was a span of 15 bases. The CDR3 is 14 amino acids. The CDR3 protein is CSARSPLGMYEQYF. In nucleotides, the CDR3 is TGCAGTGCTAGAAGCCCCTTGGGGATGTACGAGCAGTACTTC.

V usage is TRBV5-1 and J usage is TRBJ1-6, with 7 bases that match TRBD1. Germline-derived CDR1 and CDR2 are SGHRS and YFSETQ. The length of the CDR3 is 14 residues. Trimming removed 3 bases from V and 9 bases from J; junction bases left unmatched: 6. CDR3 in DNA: TGCGCCAGCAGCTCGGACAGGAGAGGTTCACCCCTCCACTTT. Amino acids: CASSSDRRGSPLHF. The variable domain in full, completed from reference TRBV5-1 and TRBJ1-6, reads KAGVTQTPRYLIKTRGQQVTLSCSPISGHRSVSWYQQTPGQGLQFLFEYFSETQRNKGNFPGRFSGRQFSNSRSEMNVSTLELGDSALYLCASSSDRRGSPLHFGNGTRLTVT.

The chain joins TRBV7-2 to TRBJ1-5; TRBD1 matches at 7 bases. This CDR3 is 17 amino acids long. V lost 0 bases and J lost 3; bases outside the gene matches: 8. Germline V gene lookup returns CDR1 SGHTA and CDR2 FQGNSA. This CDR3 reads CASSLAGRQGLNQPQHF. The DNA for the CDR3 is TGTGCCAGCAGCTTAGCAGGGCGACAGGGCCTCAATCAGCCCCAGCATTTT.

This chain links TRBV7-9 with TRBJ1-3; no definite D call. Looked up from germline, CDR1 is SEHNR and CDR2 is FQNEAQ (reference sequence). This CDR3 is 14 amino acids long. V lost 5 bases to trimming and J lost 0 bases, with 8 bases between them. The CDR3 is CASSTGGSGNTIYF. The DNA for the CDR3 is TGTGCCAGCAGCACGGGAGGCTCTGGAAACACCATATATTTT. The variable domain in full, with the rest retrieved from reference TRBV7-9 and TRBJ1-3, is DTGVSQNPRHKITKRGQNVTFRCDPISEHNRLYWYRQTLGQGPEFLTYFQNEAQLEKSRLLSDRFSAERPKGSFSTLEIQRTEQGDSAMYLCASSTGGSGNTIYFGEGSWLTVV.

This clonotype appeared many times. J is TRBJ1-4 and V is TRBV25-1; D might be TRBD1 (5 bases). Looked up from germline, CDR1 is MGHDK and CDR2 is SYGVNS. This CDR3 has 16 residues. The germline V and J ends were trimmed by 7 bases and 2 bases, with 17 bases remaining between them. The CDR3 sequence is CASTTFEGSTNEKLFF. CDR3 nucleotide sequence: TGTGCCAGCACCACCTTTGAGGGGTCCACTAATGAAAAACTGTTTTTT.

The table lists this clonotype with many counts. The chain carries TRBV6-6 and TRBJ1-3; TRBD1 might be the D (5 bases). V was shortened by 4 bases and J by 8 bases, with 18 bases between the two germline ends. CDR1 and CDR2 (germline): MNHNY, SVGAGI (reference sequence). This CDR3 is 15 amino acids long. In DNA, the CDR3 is TGTGCCAGCAGTTTACGAACCAGGGAGCAGGACACCATATATTTT. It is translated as CASSLRTREQDTIYF.

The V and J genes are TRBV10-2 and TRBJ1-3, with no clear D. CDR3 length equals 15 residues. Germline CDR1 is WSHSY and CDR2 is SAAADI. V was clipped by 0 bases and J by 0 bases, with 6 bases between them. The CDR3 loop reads CASSESVVSGNTIYF. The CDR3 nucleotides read TGCGCCAGCAGTGAGTCGGTAGTCTCTGGAAACACCATATATTTT.

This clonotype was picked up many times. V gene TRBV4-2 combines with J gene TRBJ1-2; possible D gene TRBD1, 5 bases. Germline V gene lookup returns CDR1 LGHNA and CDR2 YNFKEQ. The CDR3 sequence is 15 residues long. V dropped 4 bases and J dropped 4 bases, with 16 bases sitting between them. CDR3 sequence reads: CASSPGRGLPYGYTF. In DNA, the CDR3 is TGTGCCAGCAGCCCAGGAAGGGGATTACCCTATGGCTACACCTTC.

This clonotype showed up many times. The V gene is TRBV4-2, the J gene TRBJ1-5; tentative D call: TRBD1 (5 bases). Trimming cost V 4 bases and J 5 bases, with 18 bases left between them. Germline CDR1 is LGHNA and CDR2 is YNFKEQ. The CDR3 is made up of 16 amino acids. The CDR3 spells CASSPHEGALDQPQHF. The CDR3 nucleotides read TGTGCCAGCAGCCCGCACGAAGGGGCGTTGGATCAGCCCCAGCATTTT.

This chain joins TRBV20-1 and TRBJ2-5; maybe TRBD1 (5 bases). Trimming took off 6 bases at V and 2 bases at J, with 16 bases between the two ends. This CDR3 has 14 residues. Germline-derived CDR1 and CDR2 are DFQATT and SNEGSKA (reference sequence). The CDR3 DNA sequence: TGCAGTGCCCCGACAGCTAACCTACAAGAGACCCAGTACTTC. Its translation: CSAPTANLQETQYF.

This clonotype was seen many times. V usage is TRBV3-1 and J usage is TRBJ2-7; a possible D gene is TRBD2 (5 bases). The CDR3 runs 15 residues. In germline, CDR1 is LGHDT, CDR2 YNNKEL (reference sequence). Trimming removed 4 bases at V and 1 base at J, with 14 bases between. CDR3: CASSREGSGSYEQYF. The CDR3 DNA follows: TGTGCCAGCAGCCGTGAGGGTTCAGGATCCTACGAGCAGTACTTC.

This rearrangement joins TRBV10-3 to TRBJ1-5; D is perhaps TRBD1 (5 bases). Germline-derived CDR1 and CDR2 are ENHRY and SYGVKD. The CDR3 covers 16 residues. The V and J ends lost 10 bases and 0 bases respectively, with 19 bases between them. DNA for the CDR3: TGTGCCAGCAGGGACGGACGGCCTAATAGCAATCAGCCCCAGCATTTT. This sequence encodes CASRDGRPNSNQPQHF.

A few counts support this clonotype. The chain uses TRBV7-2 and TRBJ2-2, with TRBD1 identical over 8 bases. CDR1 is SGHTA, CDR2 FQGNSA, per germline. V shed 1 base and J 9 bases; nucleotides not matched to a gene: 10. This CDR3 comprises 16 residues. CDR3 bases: TGTGCCAGCAGCTTAGGGACAGGGATGATTCTACGGGAGCTGTTTTTT. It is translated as CASSLGTGMILRELFF.

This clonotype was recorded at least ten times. CDR3 amino acids: CASSFCRHEQYF. In DNA form, the CDR3 reads TGTGCCAGCAGCTTCTGTCGGCACGAGCAGTACTTC. This chain links TRBV13 with TRBJ2-7, with no clear D. Trimming stripped 3 bases from V and 5 bases from J, with 8 bases between. Germline lookup yields CDR1 PRHDT and CDR2 FYEKMQ (reference sequence). This CDR3 contains 12 residues.

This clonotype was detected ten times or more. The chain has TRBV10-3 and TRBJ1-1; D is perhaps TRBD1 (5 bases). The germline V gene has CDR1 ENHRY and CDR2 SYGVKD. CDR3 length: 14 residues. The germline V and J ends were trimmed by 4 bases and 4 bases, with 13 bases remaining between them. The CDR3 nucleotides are TGTGCCATCAGTGGCGCCAGGGACTTCACTGAAGCTTTCTTT. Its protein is CAISGARDFTEAFF.

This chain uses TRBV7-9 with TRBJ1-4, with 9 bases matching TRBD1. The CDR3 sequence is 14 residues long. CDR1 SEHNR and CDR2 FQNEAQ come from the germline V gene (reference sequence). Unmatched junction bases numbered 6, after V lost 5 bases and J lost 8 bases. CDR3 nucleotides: TGTGCCAGCAGCGATGACAGGGGGGGCGAAAAACTGTTTTTT. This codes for CASSDDRGGEKLFF. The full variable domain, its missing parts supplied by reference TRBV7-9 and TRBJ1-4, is DTGVSQNPRHKITKRGQNVTFRCDPISEHNRLYWYRQTLGQGPEFLTYFQNEAQLEKSRLLSDRFSAERPKGSFSTLEIQRTEQGDSAMYLCASSDDRGGEKLFFGSGTQLSVL.

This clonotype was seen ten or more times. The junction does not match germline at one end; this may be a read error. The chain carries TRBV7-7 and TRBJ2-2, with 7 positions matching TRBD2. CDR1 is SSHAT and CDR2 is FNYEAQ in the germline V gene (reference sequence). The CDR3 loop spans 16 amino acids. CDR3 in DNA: TGTGCTAGCAGCTTCTTGGGAGGGAGTGGCACCGGGGAGCTGTTTTTT. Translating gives CASSFLGGSGTGELFF.

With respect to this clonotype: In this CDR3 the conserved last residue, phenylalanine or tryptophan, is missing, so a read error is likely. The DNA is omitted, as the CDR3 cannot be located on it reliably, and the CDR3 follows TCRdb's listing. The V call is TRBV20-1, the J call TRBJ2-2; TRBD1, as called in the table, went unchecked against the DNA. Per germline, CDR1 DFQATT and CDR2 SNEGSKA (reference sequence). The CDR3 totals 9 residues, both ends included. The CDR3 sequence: CSARAGTGE.

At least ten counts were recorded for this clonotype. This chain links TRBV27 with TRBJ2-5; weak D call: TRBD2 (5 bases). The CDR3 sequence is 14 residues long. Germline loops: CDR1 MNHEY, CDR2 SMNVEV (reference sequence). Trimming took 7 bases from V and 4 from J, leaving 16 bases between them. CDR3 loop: CASTFPRGGETQYF. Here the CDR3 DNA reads TGTGCCAGCACCTTCCCCCGGGGTGGAGAGACCCAGTACTTC.

The CDR3 bases are TGTGCCAGCAGCCAAGATGCAGGAGGGAACTATAGCAATCAGCCCCAGCATTTT. This sequence encodes CASSQDAGGNYSNQPQHF. This chain joins TRBV14 and TRBJ1-5; D remains unclear. The CDR3 contains 18 residues. V gave up 0 bases and J gave up 0 bases, with 15 bases separating them. Germline V gives CDR1 SGHDN, CDR2 FVKESK.

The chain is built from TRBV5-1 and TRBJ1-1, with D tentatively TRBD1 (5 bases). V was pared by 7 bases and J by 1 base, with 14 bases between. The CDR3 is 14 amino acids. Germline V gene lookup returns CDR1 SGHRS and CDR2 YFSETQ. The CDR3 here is CASPLGGKNTEAFF. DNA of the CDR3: TGCGCCAGCCCCCTCGGGGGGAAGAACACTGAAGCTTTCTTT.

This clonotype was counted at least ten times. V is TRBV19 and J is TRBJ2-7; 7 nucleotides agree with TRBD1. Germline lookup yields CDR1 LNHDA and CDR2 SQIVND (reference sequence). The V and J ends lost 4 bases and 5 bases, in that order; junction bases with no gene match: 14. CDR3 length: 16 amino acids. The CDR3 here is CASSTRGGILSHEQYF. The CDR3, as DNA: TGTGCCAGTAGTACCCGAGGGGGCATCCTCAGCCACGAGCAGTACTTC.

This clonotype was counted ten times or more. This chain's CDR3 is CSAAGTGILSSPGGYTF. The CDR3 nucleotides read TGCAGTGCTGCCGGGACAGGGATTCTCTCGTCCCCTGGGGGCTACACCTTC. V gene TRBV20-1 combines with J gene TRBJ1-2, with 9 bases identical to TRBD1. Germline CDR1 is DFQATT and CDR2 is SNEGSKA (reference sequence). The CDR3 runs 17 residues. V lost 5 bases to trimming and J lost 8 bases; unmatched junction nucleotides: 21.

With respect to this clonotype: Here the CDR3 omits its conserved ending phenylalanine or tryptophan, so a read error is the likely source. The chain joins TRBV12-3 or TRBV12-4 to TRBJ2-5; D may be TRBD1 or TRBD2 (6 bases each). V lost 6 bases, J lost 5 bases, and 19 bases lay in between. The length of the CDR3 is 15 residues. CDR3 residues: CASSNRAGMMETQYL. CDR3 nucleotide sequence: TGTGCCAGCAGCAACAGGGCGGGGATGATGGAGACCCAGTACCTC.

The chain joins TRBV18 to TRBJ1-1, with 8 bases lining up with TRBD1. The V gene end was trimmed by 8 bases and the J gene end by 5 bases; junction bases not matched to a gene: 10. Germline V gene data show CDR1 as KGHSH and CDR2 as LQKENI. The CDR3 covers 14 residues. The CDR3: CASGSDREETEAFF. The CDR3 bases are TGTGCCAGCGGGTCGGACAGGGAGGAAACTGAAGCTTTCTTT.

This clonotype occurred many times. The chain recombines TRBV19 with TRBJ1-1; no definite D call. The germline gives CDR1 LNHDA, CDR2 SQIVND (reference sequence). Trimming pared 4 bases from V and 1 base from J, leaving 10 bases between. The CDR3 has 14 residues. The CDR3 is CASSKVSGNTEAFF. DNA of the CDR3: TGTGCCAGTAGTAAGGTATCGGGGAACACTGAAGCTTTCTTT.